This T cell receptor (beta chain) was recovered during a study of response to subunit inactivated influenza vaccine. Study conclusions and caveats: After each seasonal influenza vaccination, few new T cells are recruited, the authors suggested.

V lost 0 bases, J lost 3 bases, and 13 bases lay in between. The CDR3 spans 15 residues. CDR1 and CDR2 (germline): SGDLS, YYNGEE. MiXCR, applied by TCRdb to the RT-PCR reads, yields one record per CDR3 protein. Here the sample spans hundreds of thousands of distinct CDR3 sequences, approximately 10% being singletons. This clonotype was counted only a few times. Antigen specificity is unknown. In addition, the sample was reused for a study of T cells expressing NK-cell markers. That work adds: TCR beta cDNA was generated via 5'RACE template switching incorporating UMIs. Restricting sorting to alpha-beta TCR T cells was achieved in several experiments by an anti-gamma-delta TCR antibody.

The chain is built from TRBV9 and TRBJ2-7; maybe TRBD2 (5 bases). Sequences were derived from PBMCs from blood, sampled on the day of vaccination. This TCR came from a man aged 50 or older who received an inactivated influenza vaccine. The CDR3 region has the DNA TGTGCCAGCAGCGTAGGAGGCGGGTTAGACTACGAGCAGTACTTC. This codes for CASSVGGGLDYEQYF.